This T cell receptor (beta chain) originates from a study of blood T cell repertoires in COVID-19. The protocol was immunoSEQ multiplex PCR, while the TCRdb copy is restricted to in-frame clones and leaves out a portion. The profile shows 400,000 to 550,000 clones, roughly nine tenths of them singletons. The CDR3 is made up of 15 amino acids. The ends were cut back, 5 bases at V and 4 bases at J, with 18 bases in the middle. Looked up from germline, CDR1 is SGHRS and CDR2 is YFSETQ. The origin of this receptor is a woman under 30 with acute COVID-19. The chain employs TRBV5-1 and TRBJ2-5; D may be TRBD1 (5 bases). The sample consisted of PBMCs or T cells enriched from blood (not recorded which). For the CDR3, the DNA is TGCGCCAGCAGTAGAACAGGAAGCGAAGGAGAGACCCAGTACTTC. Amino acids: CASSRTGSEGETQYF.